One sample yielded the 26 T cell receptor beta chains listed below, sequenced in a study of T cell responses to AZD1222 COVID-19 vaccine. Data came from immunoSEQ multiplex PCR; TCRdb stores just in-frame clones and leaves some out. This table holds approximately 110,000 clones, 87% found once. Sequenced here: peripheral blood, sampled on day 0 of AZD1222 vaccination. These receptors all stem from an adult in good health.

This chain connects TRBV5-1 to TRBJ1-3, with a tentative D call TRBD1 (5 bases). V was trimmed by 6 bases and J by 0 bases, leaving 16 bases between them. CDR1 is SGHRS and CDR2 is YFSETQ in the germline V gene. The CDR3 totals 16 residues. The chain's CDR3 is CASKLAGPSSGNTIYF. The CDR3 DNA sequence: TGCGCCAGCAAGTTGGCGGGACCGAGCTCTGGAAACACCATATATTTT.

The rearrangement uses TRBV7-9 and TRBJ2-7; D uncertain. Germline V gives CDR1 SEHNR, CDR2 FQNEAQ (reference sequence). CDR3 length: 14 residues. V was clipped by 5 bases and J by 7 bases, with 18 bases between them. The CDR3 loop is CASSPPGSSEEQYF. DNA for the CDR3: TGTGCCAGCAGCCCACCCGGGTCCTCTGAGGAGCAGTACTTC.

The chain employs TRBV19 and TRBJ2-3; 14 bases agree with TRBD2. The V gene's germline CDR1 is LNHDA and CDR2 SQIVND (reference sequence). The CDR3 covers 17 residues. V was clipped by 3 bases and J by 3 bases; unmatched bases: 5. For the CDR3, the DNA is TGTGCCAGTAGTATTCTAGGACTAGCGGGAGGAACAGATACGCAGTATTTT. Amino acids: CASSILGLAGGTDTQYF.

The V and J genes are TRBV30 and TRBJ1-1; perhaps TRBD1 as D (6 bases). V was cut by 1 base and J by 6 bases, with 18 bases left in between. CDR1 and CDR2 from the germline V gene are GTSNPN and SVGIG (reference sequence). This CDR3 contains 15 residues. The CDR3 nucleotides read TGTGCCTGGAGTGAGATTGGACAGAAATCGGCTGAAGCTTTCTTT. Its protein product is CAWSEIGQKSAEAFF.

The chain uses TRBV28 and TRBJ1-5; possibly TRBD1 for D (5 bases). The germline V gene has CDR1 MDHEN and CDR2 SYDVKM. The CDR3 runs 15 residues. Trimming pared 1 base from V and 6 bases from J, leaving 13 bases between. This CDR3 reads CASSLSPAGSQPQHF. The CDR3 coding sequence is TGTGCCAGCAGTTTATCTCCGGCAGGGAGTCAGCCCCAGCATTTT.

Points on this clone: Other DNA sequences in this specimen translate into the identical CDR3. The rearrangement links TRBV9 to TRBJ2-7; TRBD2 might be the D (6 bases). CDR1 is SGDLS, CDR2 YYNGEE, per germline. The germline V and J ends were trimmed by 0 bases and 1 base, with 8 bases remaining between them. CDR3 length: 14 residues. CDR3 sequence reads: CASSVGGESYEQYF. The CDR3 region has the DNA TGTGCCAGCAGCGTAGGGGGGGAATCCTACGAGCAGTACTTC.

The V call is TRBV7-3, the J call TRBJ2-3; TRBD2 aligns across 11 bases. Germline V gene data show CDR1 as SGHTA and CDR2 as FQGTGA. V was pared by 4 bases and J by 7 bases, with 4 bases of the junction left unmatched. The CDR3 has 14 residues. The CDR3 is CASSSTSGGHTQYF. Written as DNA, the CDR3 is TGTGCCAGCAGCTCTACTAGCGGGGGACATACGCAGTATTTT. Full variable domain (remainder filled in from reference TRBV7-3 and TRBJ2-3): GAGVSQTPSNKVTEKGKYVELRCDPISGHTALYWYRQSLGQGPEFLIYFQGTGAADDSGLPNDRFFAVRPEGSVSTLKIQRTERGDSAVYLCASSSTSGGHTQYFGPGTRLTVL.

This sequence joins TRBV11-3 and TRBJ2-7; the D call may be TRBD1 or TRBD2 (5 bases each). The germline V gene has CDR1 SGHNT and CDR2 YENEEA. CDR3 length: 13 amino acids. The V end lost 5 bases, the J end lost 0 bases, and 8 bases lay between the germline ends. CDR3: CASSVGTSYEQYF. CDR3 DNA: TGTGCCAGCAGCGTCGGGACCTCCTACGAGCAGTACTTC.

This sequence joins TRBV5-1 and TRBJ2-7; a weak D match, TRBD1 (6 bases). The CDR3 runs 13 residues. CDR1 is SGHRS and CDR2 is YFSETQ in the germline V gene. V lost 5 bases, J lost 2 bases, and 11 bases lay in between. This CDR3 is CASSSGDPYEQYF. CDR3 DNA: TGCGCCAGCAGTTCAGGGGACCCCTACGAGCAGTACTTC.

The V gene is TRBV9, the J gene TRBJ1-6, with a possible D match to TRBD1 (6 bases). CDR1 and CDR2 from the germline V gene are SGDLS and YYNGEE. The germline V and J ends were trimmed by 4 bases and 5 bases, with 16 bases remaining between them. CDR3 length: 16 residues. In DNA form, the CDR3 reads TGTGCCAGCAGCCCCCATGGACAGACTAATAATTCACCCCTCCACTTT. Translated, it gives CASSPHGQTNNSPLHF. The full variable domain, completed using reference TRBV9 and TRBJ1-6, is DSGVTQTPKHLITATGQRVTLRCSPRSGDLSVYWYQQSLDQGLQFLIQYYNGEERAKGNILERFSAQQFPDLHSELNLSSLELGDSALYFCASSPHGQTNNSPLHFGNGTRLTVT.

In its sample, this clone was seen once. The V call is TRBV7-9, the J call TRBJ2-1; the D is unclear. The CDR3 is 13 amino acids. Germline CDR1 and CDR2: SEHNR and FQNEAQ (reference sequence). Trimming took off 5 bases at V and 2 bases at J, with 7 bases between the two ends. CDR3 region: CASSPPAYNEQFF. The CDR3 DNA follows: TGTGCCAGCAGCCCTCCGGCCTACAATGAGCAGTTCTTC.

V usage is TRBV24-1 and J usage is TRBJ1-3; 7 positions agree with TRBD1. Germline CDR1 reads KGHDR; CDR2 reads SFDVKD. J lost 4 bases, V lost 0 bases, and 8 bases had no gene match. There are 17 residues in the CDR3. The CDR3 sequence is CATSDLHKTGSGNTIYF. The DNA for the CDR3 is TGTGCCACCAGTGATTTGCACAAGACAGGGAGCGGAAACACCATATATTTT.

J is TRBJ2-5 and V is TRBV24-1, with D possibly called TRBD1 or TRBD2 (5 bases each). Looked up from germline, CDR1 is KGHDR and CDR2 is SFDVKD. V shed 2 bases and J shed 5 bases, with 23 bases lying between them. The CDR3 extends over 18 amino acids. CDR3 region: CATSDSGTGTVRSETQYF. For the CDR3, the DNA is TGTGCCACCAGTGATTCGGGGACCGGGACGGTGAGATCGGAGACCCAGTACTTC.

The chain carries TRBV10-1 and TRBJ1-1; D gene unclear. This CDR3 contains 14 residues. Looked up from germline, CDR1 is WNHNN and CDR2 is SYGVQD (reference sequence). Trimming removed 3 bases at V and 4 bases at J, with 12 bases between. Written as DNA, the CDR3 is TGCGCCAGCAGTGATGAGGCGAGAGGCACTGAAGCTTTCTTT. This sequence encodes CASSDEARGTEAFF.

The gene calls are TRBV6-1 and TRBJ1-2, with a weak D call TRBD1 (5 bases). The CDR3 is made up of 13 amino acids. V lost 1 base and J lost 7, with 10 bases in between. The V gene's germline CDR1 is MNHNS and CDR2 SASEGT. CDR3 residues: CASSEGAGLGYTF. Here the CDR3 DNA reads TGTGCCAGCAGTGAAGGGGCAGGGCTTGGCTACACCTTC.

DNA for the CDR3: TGTGCCAGCTCACCTGGGGCTATTGGAAACACCATATATTTT. This codes for CASSPGAIGNTIYF. The gene calls are TRBV18 and TRBJ1-3; the D gene is possibly TRBD1 (5 bases). Germline V gives CDR1 KGHSH, CDR2 LQKENI. V gave up 3 bases and J gave up 3 bases, with 9 bases separating them. There are 14 residues in the CDR3.

In DNA form, the CDR3 reads TGTGCCAGCAGCTTAAACGGGGCACGGAATTCACCCCTCCACTTT. It specifies CASSLNGARNSPLHF. This chain joins TRBV7-3 and TRBJ1-6; D possibly corresponds to TRBD1 (5 bases). CDR3 size: 15 residues. V dropped 1 base and J dropped 7 bases, with 11 bases sitting between them. Germline values: CDR1 SGHTA, CDR2 FQGTGA.

The rearrangement links TRBV7-3 to TRBJ2-7; TRBD1 matches at 7 bases. V shed 4 bases and J 3 bases; nucleotides not matched to a gene: 6. The CDR3 runs to 14 residues. CDR1 SGHTA and CDR2 FQGTGA come from the germline V gene. The CDR3 spells CASSSGTEGYEQYF. Written as DNA, the CDR3 is TGTGCCAGCAGCTCCGGGACAGAGGGCTACGAGCAGTACTTC.

This rearrangement joins TRBV28 to TRBJ2-5; 7 bases map to TRBD2. Germline values: CDR1 MDHEN, CDR2 SYDVKM. This CDR3 comprises 17 residues. V trimming: 3 bases; J trimming: 1 base; junction bases outside the gene matches: 11. The CDR3 sequence is CASSFSYSGRSQETQYF. The CDR3 DNA is TGTGCCAGCAGTTTCAGCTATAGCGGGCGAAGCCAAGAGACCCAGTACTTC.

The chain is built from TRBV7-3 and TRBJ2-1, with D possibly called TRBD1 or TRBD2 (5 bases each). The CDR3 spans 15 residues. V lost 0 bases and J lost 5, with 11 bases in between. Germline values: CDR1 SGHTA, CDR2 FQGTGA. In DNA, the CDR3 is TGTGCCAGCAGCTTAACAGGGGACGGTAACAATGAGCAGTTCTTC. Its protein product is CASSLTGDGNNEQFF.

The chain is built from TRBV11-3 and TRBJ2-3, with unresolved D. Trimming pared 0 bases from V and 0 bases from J, leaving 10 bases between. Germline loops: CDR1 SGHNT, CDR2 YENEEA. CDR3 length: 16 residues. CDR3 sequence (DNA): TGTGCCAGCAGCTTAGAGGGTTCCGCTAGCACAGATACGCAGTATTTT. It yields the protein CASSLEGSASTDTQYF. Drawing the rest from reference TRBV11-3 and TRBJ2-3, the complete variable domain is EAGVVQSPRYKIIEKKQPVAFWCNPISGHNTLYWYLQNLGQGPELLIRYENEEAVDDSQLPKDRFSAERLKGVDSTLKIQPAELGDSAVYLCASSLEGSASTDTQYFGPGTRLTVL.

J is TRBJ1-5 and V is TRBV6-5; 9 bases are shared with TRBD1. The CDR3 sequence is 15 residues long. The junction had 3 bases not matched to a gene; V was cut back by 0 bases and J by 6 bases. CDR1 is MNHEY and CDR2 is SVGAGI in the germline V gene. The chain's CDR3 is CASSYSGTGIQPQHF. The DNA of the CDR3 is TGTGCCAGCAGTTACTCGGGGACAGGGATTCAGCCCCAGCATTTT.

The chain uses TRBV7-2 and TRBJ1-2, with D uncertain. The CDR3 sequence is 13 residues long. The germline CDR1 and CDR2 sequences are SGHTA and FQGNSA. Trimming shortened V by 2 bases and J by 7 bases, and 11 bases separated the two germline ends. This CDR3 is CASSLTREPGYTF. The DNA for the CDR3 is TGTGCCAGCAGCTTAACGAGGGAACCTGGCTACACCTTC.

The chain uses TRBV20-1 and TRBJ2-4; possible D gene TRBD1, 6 bases. The germline CDR1 and CDR2 sequences are DFQATT and SNEGSKA (reference sequence). V lost 8 bases and J lost 8, with 13 bases in between. The CDR3 spans 11 residues. As DNA, the CDR3 is TGCAGTTACTCCAGGGGACACATTCAGTACTTC. Protein product: CSYSRGHIQYF.

V gene TRBV12-3 or TRBV12-4 combines with J gene TRBJ2-2; D possibly corresponds to TRBD2 (6 bases). The ends were cut back, 9 bases at V and 6 bases at J, with 14 bases in the middle. This CDR3 region has 13 residues. DNA of the CDR3: TGTGCCAGTGGTGAGCTAGCGCCCGGGGAGCTGTTTTTT. Translated, it gives CASGELAPGELFF.

The chain has TRBV11-3 and TRBJ2-5; D may match TRBD1 or TRBD2 (5 bases each). Per the germline V gene, CDR1 is SGHNT and CDR2 is YENEEA. The CDR3 is 18 amino acids. The germline V and J ends were trimmed by 3 bases and 2 bases, with 22 bases remaining between them. The CDR3 nucleotides read TGTGCCAGCAGCTTGGCTGGGGGATTCGGGCTTCGACAAGAGACCCAGTACTTC. Translating gives CASSLAGGFGLRQETQYF.